The 16 T cell receptor beta chains in this list originate from one sample, sequenced in a study of blood T cell repertoires in COVID-19. The assay was immunoSEQ multiplex PCR, and TCRdb's table has in-frame clones only and misses some. The sample carries about 240,000 clones, roughly 86% recorded once. The sample comprised PBMCs or T cells enriched from blood (not recorded which). The source is a woman in her thirties or forties with acute COVID-19.

The table lists this clone with a few counts. The chain is built from TRBV27 and TRBJ2-1, with 9 bases that match TRBD2. Germline V gene sequence: CDR1 MNHEY, CDR2 SMNVEV (reference sequence). V shed 2 bases and J 3 bases; nucleotides not matched to a gene: 5. This CDR3 is built from 16 residues. The CDR3 DNA reads TGTGCCAGCAGTTTAGTTGCGGGAGGGTACTACAATGAGCAGTTCTTC. This sequence encodes CASSLVAGGYYNEQFF.

V usage is TRBV7-8 and J usage is TRBJ1-2; a weak D match, TRBD1 (5 bases). Deletions cut 0 bases from V and 8 bases from J, with 13 bases between. Germline loops: CDR1 SGHVS, CDR2 FQNEAQ. This CDR3 is 14 amino acids long. The chain's CDR3 is CASSLAPGTKGYTF. In DNA form, the CDR3 reads TGTGCCAGCAGCTTAGCGCCTGGGACTAAAGGCTACACCTTC. The variable domain in full, with the rest retrieved from reference TRBV7-8 and TRBJ1-2, is GAGVSQSPRYKVAKRGQDVALRCDPISGHVSLFWYQQALGQGPEFLTYFQNEAQLDKSGLPSDRFFAERPEGSVSTLKIQRTQQEDSAVYLCASSLAPGTKGYTFGSGTRLTVV.

DNA of the CDR3: TGTGCCTGGAAGCTTGTCGGAACGGAGCCCTACGAGCAGTACTTC. Amino acids: CAWKLVGTEPYEQYF. V and J are TRBV30 and TRBJ2-7; the D is unclear. The germline V gene has CDR1 GTSNPN and CDR2 SVGIG (reference sequence). The CDR3 consists of 15 residues. V was cut by 4 bases and J by 2 bases, with 18 bases left in between.

CDR3 nucleotides: TGTGCCAGCAGTGCATACACGAATTCACCCCTCCACTTT. Translated, it gives CASSAYTNSPLHF. The rearrangement uses TRBV27 and TRBJ1-6; no firm D call. The germline V gene has CDR1 MNHEY and CDR2 SMNVEV (reference sequence). This CDR3 has 13 residues. V gave up 5 bases and J gave up 7 bases, with 9 bases separating them.

The chain has TRBV6-2 or TRBV6-3 and TRBJ2-7; D is uncertain. Between the trimmed V and J ends, which lost 0 bases and 6 bases, there was a span of 6 bases. This CDR3 is 12 amino acids long. Germline lookup yields CDR1 MNHEY and CDR2 SVGEGT. CDR3 nucleotides: TGTGCCAGCAGTTACTCGAGTCGCGAGCAGTACTTC. It codes for CASSYSSREQYF.

The chain couples TRBV6-4 to TRBJ2-5, with 8 bases fitting TRBD1. With V trimmed by 6 bases and J by 4 bases, 10 bases remained unmatched. The CDR3 spans 15 residues. Germline CDR1 is MRHNA and CDR2 is SNTAGT. The CDR3 region is CASSPGTGEGETQYF. The DNA for the CDR3 is TGTGCCAGCAGCCCCGGGACAGGAGAAGGAGAGACCCAGTACTTC.

J is TRBJ1-3 and V is TRBV7-3, with a weak D call TRBD1 (6 bases). The V gene lost 3 bases and the J gene lost 0 bases, with 6 bases spanning the gap. CDR1 SGHTA and CDR2 FQGTGA come from the germline V gene. This CDR3 comprises 14 residues. The CDR3 reads CASSLTGSGNTIYF. In nucleotides, the CDR3 is TGTGCCAGCAGCTTGACAGGCTCTGGAAACACCATATATTTT.

The DNA of the CDR3 is TGTGCCAGCAGTTACTCTTGGACAGGAGGCTATGGCTACACCTTC. Its translation is CASSYSWTGGYGYTF. The chain uses TRBV6-5 and TRBJ1-2, with TRBD1 identical over 7 bases. The trim removed 0 bases at V and 4 bases at J, leaving 5 bases unmatched. The CDR3 totals 15 residues. Germline V gene lookup returns CDR1 MNHEY and CDR2 SVGAGI.

This clone has only one observation. The V gene is TRBV6-5, the J gene TRBJ1-2, with 8 nucleotides matching TRBD1. The germline V gene has CDR1 MNHEY and CDR2 SVGAGI. V was pared by 7 bases and J by 8 bases, with 12 bases of the junction left unmatched. The CDR3 loop spans 14 amino acids. CDR3 bases: TGTGCCAGCATTAGTTTTCAGGGGGCGGGAGGCTACACCTTC. Translated, it gives CASISFQGAGGYTF.

The chain combines TRBV5-4 with TRBJ1-2; 7 bases agree with TRBD1. V lost 1 base and J lost 2; bases outside the gene matches: 5. Germline V gives CDR1 SGHNT, CDR2 YYREEE (reference sequence). The CDR3 sequence is 15 residues long. CDR3 sequence reads: CASSLSGGANYGYTF. In nucleotides, the CDR3 is TGTGCCAGCAGCTTGTCAGGGGGAGCGAACTATGGCTACACCTTC.

The V and J genes are TRBV9 and TRBJ1-1; a possible D gene is TRBD1 (6 bases). Between the trimmed V and J ends, which lost 3 bases and 4 bases, there was a span of 19 bases. The CDR3 is 16 amino acids. Germline lookup yields CDR1 SGDLS and CDR2 YYNGEE. Written as DNA, the CDR3 is TGTGCCAGCAGCGCTTTACAGGGACCCGGAGGCACTGAAGCTTTCTTT. Protein sequence: CASSALQGPGGTEAFF.

The V and J genes are TRBV29-1 and TRBJ2-3, with a weak D call TRBD2 (6 bases). Germline CDR1 and CDR2: SQVTM and ANQGSEA. The CDR3 has 15 amino acids. V was cut by 4 bases and J by 3 bases, with 17 bases left in between. In DNA, the CDR3 is TGCAGCGTTGGTCGCTTAGCCGGGAGTACAGATACGCAGTATTTT. This codes for CSVGRLAGSTDTQYF.

The chain joins TRBV10-2 to TRBJ2-7; no definite D call. Germline CDR1 is WSHSY and CDR2 is SAAADI. The germline V and J ends were trimmed by 2 bases and 0 bases, with 11 bases remaining between them. This CDR3 is built from 15 residues. The CDR3 here is CASSEEPRRSYEQYF. The CDR3 bases are TGCGCCAGCAGTGAGGAACCGCGGCGCTCCTACGAGCAGTACTTC.

The V call is TRBV27, the J call TRBJ2-3, with 9 bases that match TRBD2. CDR3 size: 17 residues. J was trimmed by 1 base and V by 4 bases; bases with no gene match: 9. Germline V lookup: CDR1 MNHEY, CDR2 SMNVEV (reference sequence). The CDR3, as DNA: TGTGCCAGCAGTTGGGAGTTAGCGGGAGCCGGCACAGATACGCAGTATTTT. Its protein product is CASSWELAGAGTDTQYF.

This chain connects TRBV6-1 to TRBJ2-3; no clear D. The CDR3 is 16 amino acids. Germline lookup yields CDR1 MNHNS and CDR2 SASEGT. Trimming removed 0 bases from V and 0 bases from J, with 10 bases in between. The CDR3 region has the DNA TGTGCCAGCAGTGAAGCGATAGCACTGAGCACAGATACGCAGTATTTT. Amino acid sequence: CASSEAIALSTDTQYF.

The chain employs TRBV12-3 or TRBV12-4 and TRBJ2-7, with a tentative D call TRBD2 (5 bases). The CDR3 sequence is 13 residues long. Trimming pared 7 bases from V and 4 bases from J, leaving 14 bases between. In DNA form, the CDR3 reads TGTGCCAGCACCCAATCTGGCGGGTACGAGCAGTACTTC. Residues: CASTQSGGYEQYF.